This T cell receptor (beta chain) was sequenced in a study of blood T cell repertoires in COVID-19. Under the authors' procedure: Estimation of nucleated cell counts relied on the amplification of reference gene primers. Only in-frame clones appear in the TCRdb table, and some are missing; sequencing was by immunoSEQ multiplex PCR. That table furnishes V, J and clone size, whereas the DNA furnished D and trimming. The sample yields about 110,000 clones, 76% seen once. V was clipped by 7 bases and J by 2 bases; unmatched bases: 4. This CDR3 comprises 14 residues. Per germline, CDR1 SNHLY and CDR2 FYNNEI.

This sequence was found in a woman aged 80 or older with acute or convalescent COVID-19. The sequenced sample was peripheral blood. J is TRBJ1-2 and V is TRBV2; 10 positions match TRBD1. The CDR3 nucleotides are TGTGCCAGCAATTTGGGACAGGGGAACTATGGCTACACCTTC. Encoded protein: CASNLGQGNYGYTF.